This record covers a single T cell receptor (beta chain). TCRdb keeps only in-frame clones here, not all; method: immunoSEQ multiplex PCR. Of 300,000 to 400,000 clones listed, roughly 90% are singletons. Donors were grouped by their self-reported clinical history. The data belong to a study of blood T cell repertoires in COVID-19. This CDR3 contains 13 residues. Trimming left V 7 bases short and J 7 bases short, with 16 bases between. CDR1 is MNHEY and CDR2 is SVGAGI in the germline V gene. The sample comprised PBMCs or T cells enriched from blood (not recorded which). This sequence joins TRBV6-5 and TRBJ1-1; D might be TRBD1 (5 bases). The clonotype was recovered from a woman aged 25 to 39 with acute COVID-19. The DNA for the CDR3 is TGTGCCAGCATCGACTACGGGGGTAATGAAGCTTTCTTT. Protein sequence: CASIDYGGNEAFF.